This T cell receptor (beta chain) was identified in a study of OX40 agonist ivuxolimab in advanced cancers. Study information: Patients in dose escalation had liver, melanoma, kidney or head and neck cancers. Of the participants, approximately 40% had some prior anti-PD-1, anti-PD-L1 or anti-CTLA-4 therapy, which was allowed.

TCRdb's table, derived via immunoSEQ multiplex PCR, lists solely in-frame clones and lacks some. The sample contains about 59,000 clones, about 87% of which appear only once. This CDR3 region has 14 residues. Trimming pared 6 bases from V and 2 bases from J, leaving 13 bases between. The germline V gene has CDR1 MNHNY and CDR2 SVGAGI (reference sequence). This chain joins TRBV6-6 and TRBJ1-1; D is perhaps TRBD1 (5 bases). The material sequenced was CD4+ or CD8+ T cells sorted from blood, taken in a trial of the OX40 agonist ivuxolimab. This sequence originates from an adult with an advanced solid tumor such as melanoma, head and neck, liver or kidney cancer. The CDR3 region is CASSYQGINTEAFF. For the CDR3, the DNA is TGTGCCAGCAGCTACCAGGGAATAAACACTGAAGCTTTCTTT.